This T cell receptor beta chain is from a study of glioma-infiltrating T cells after dendritic cell vaccination. Study as a whole: Dendritic cells derived from monocytes and pulsed with autologous tumor lysate formed the vaccine. General observations from the study: Higher pretreatment TIL content predicted longer progression-free time and survival.

The table came from immunoSEQ multiplex PCR; TCRdb's copy has only in-frame clones and leaves some out. The sample has around 73,000 clones, about four fifths seen once. This CDR3 region has 16 residues. Germline lookup yields CDR1 SGHKS and CDR2 YYEKEE (reference sequence). V gave up 0 bases and J gave up 1 base, with 12 bases separating them. As regards this clone: The antigen remains unidentified.

The sequencing used blood, collected before dendritic cell vaccination. The chain couples TRBV5-5 to TRBJ2-3, with D perhaps TRBD1 (6 bases). The TCR comes from a human donor with glioblastoma. The CDR3 bases are TGTGCCAGCAGCTTGGCCGGGACAAGGGGCACAGATACGCAGTATTTT. Translating gives CASSLAGTRGTDTQYF.